Presented here are 13 T cell receptor beta chains from one specimen sequenced in a study of blood T cell repertoires in COVID-19. Method: immunoSEQ multiplex PCR; TCRdb's copy keeps in-frame clones and lacks some. Altogether 200,000 to 250,000 clones are present, 80% to 85% being singletons, with the ten largest covering 15% to 20%. Specimen: peripheral blood. The receptors originated from a woman aged 80 or older with active or convalescent COVID-19.

The chain joins TRBV29-1 to TRBJ1-1, with TRBD1 matching over 8 bases. The CDR3 length is 13 residues. With 6 bases clipped from V and 5 bases from J, the junction kept 8 bases outside the gene matches. Germline CDR1 SQVTM, CDR2 ANQGSEA. CDR3 protein: CSVTGGGGTEAFF. For the CDR3, the DNA is TGCAGCGTAACAGGGGGTGGGGGAACTGAAGCTTTCTTT.

This clone was picked up a small number of times. The chain has TRBV7-2 and TRBJ2-2; tentatively, D is TRBD1 (6 bases). V gave up 2 bases and J gave up 0 bases, with 13 bases separating them. The CDR3 sequence is 17 residues long. Germline loops: CDR1 SGHTA, CDR2 FQGNSA. CDR3 sequence (DNA): TGTGCCAGCAGCTTACGTTCGCAGGGGTCGAACACCGGGGAGCTGTTTTTT. It specifies CASSLRSQGSNTGELFF.

V usage is TRBV12-3 or TRBV12-4 and J usage is TRBJ1-4; unclear D gene. V lost 4 bases to trimming and J lost 8 bases, with 11 bases between them. CDR3 length equals 13 residues. CDR3: CASSWWSGEKLFF. The CDR3 DNA follows: TGTGCCAGCAGTTGGTGGTCGGGGGAAAAACTGTTTTTT.

V is TRBV25-1 and J is TRBJ2-1; TRBD2 aligns across 12 bases. Germline V gene sequence: CDR1 MGHDK, CDR2 SYGVNS. Trimming took 4 bases from V and 4 from J; bases not matched to a gene: 5. The CDR3 has 16 residues. The CDR3 nucleotides are TGTGCCAGCAGTGCAACTAGCGGGAGGCTTTACAATGAGCAGTTCTTC. Translation gives CASSATSGRLYNEQFF.

Ten or more counts support this clone. The rearrangement uses TRBV19 and TRBJ2-3, with TRBD1 matching 11 bases. The CDR3 length is 15 residues. Germline CDR1 reads LNHDA; CDR2 reads SQIVND (reference sequence). V was pared by 7 bases and J by 1 base, with 4 bases of the junction left unmatched. CDR3 region: CASTRDRGGTDTQYF. The DNA of the CDR3 is TGTGCCAGTACCCGGGACAGGGGGGGCACAGATACGCAGTATTTT.

This chain joins TRBV19 and TRBJ1-6; no definite D call. The CDR3 extends over 16 amino acids. Germline loops: CDR1 LNHDA, CDR2 SQIVND (reference sequence). The V gene lost 7 bases and the J gene lost 9 bases, with 22 bases spanning the gap. This chain's CDR3 is CASTPNDSGLVSPLHF. CDR3 coding DNA: TGTGCCAGTACCCCAAATGATTCCGGGTTGGTTTCACCCCTCCACTTT.

The J gene is TRBJ2-3, the V gene TRBV27; 7 nucleotides agree with TRBD2. The CDR3 spans 17 residues. From germline, CDR1 is MNHEY and CDR2 SMNVEV (reference sequence). With 2 bases clipped from V and 0 bases from J, the junction kept 8 bases outside the gene matches. The CDR3 loop is CASSLNEPGGSTDTQYF. The CDR3 DNA reads as TGTGCCAGCAGTTTAAACGAGCCGGGGGGTAGCACAGATACGCAGTATTTT.

The chain has TRBV4-2 and TRBJ1-5, with 7 bases fitting TRBD1. V trimming: 0 bases; J trimming: 4 bases; junction bases outside the gene matches: 6. Germline V gives CDR1 LGHNA, CDR2 YNFKEQ. This CDR3 comprises 16 residues. The CDR3 loop reads CASSQEGDRQNQPQHF. CDR3 DNA sequence: TGTGCCAGCAGCCAAGAGGGGGACAGACAAAATCAGCCCCAGCATTTT.

V usage is TRBV24-1 and J usage is TRBJ2-1; 12 bases are shared with TRBD2. The germline V gene encodes CDR1 KGHDR and CDR2 SFDVKD. The CDR3 contains 14 residues. Germline trimming cut 10 bases from V and 8 bases from J; bases unmatched to any gene: 8. This CDR3 reads CATTTSGGTYEQFF. CDR3 DNA: TGTGCCACAACCACTAGCGGGGGGACATATGAGCAGTTCTTC.

As to this clone: A much bigger clone sits one base away, suggesting this may be a read error. The sample has other DNA sequences that encode this CDR3 too. The chain couples TRBV9 to TRBJ2-1; 10 bases map to TRBD2. This CDR3 has 15 amino acids. Germline V CDR1 and CDR2: SGDLS, YYNGEE. After removal of 3 bases from V and 0 bases from J, the junction contained 0 bases not matched to a gene. CDR3 coding DNA: TGTGCCAGCAGCGCTAGCGGGAGCTCCTACAATGAGCAGTTCTTC. Encoded protein: CASSASGSSYNEQFF.

The chain couples TRBV21-1 to TRBJ2-3; TRBD2, the table's D call, lacks a check against the DNA. TRBV21-1 is designated a pseudogene. CDR3 length: 17 amino acids. CDR3 sequence reads: CASSKEGSGRAPDTQYF. CDR3 coding DNA: TGTGCCAGCAGCAAAGAGGGTAGCGGGAGGGCCCCAGATACGCAGTATTTT.

The chain is built from TRBV19 and TRBJ1-2, with D possibly TRBD1 on 5 matching bases. The germline V and J ends were trimmed by 4 bases and 0 bases, with 9 bases remaining between them. Germline-derived CDR1 and CDR2 are LNHDA and SQIVND (reference sequence). The CDR3 covers 14 residues. The CDR3 nucleotides read TGTGCCAGTAGTACAGGACACGCTAACTATGGCTACACCTTC. Protein product: CASSTGHANYGYTF.

The chain is built from TRBV11-1 and TRBJ2-3; no reliable D call. V was trimmed by 3 bases and J by 1 base, leaving 8 bases between them. The CDR3 contains 14 residues. Germline V gene sequence: CDR1 SGHAT, CDR2 FQDESV (reference sequence). The CDR3 sequence: CASSFGSGTDTQYF. The DNA of the CDR3 is TGTGCCAGCAGCTTCGGGTCAGGCACAGATACGCAGTATTTT.